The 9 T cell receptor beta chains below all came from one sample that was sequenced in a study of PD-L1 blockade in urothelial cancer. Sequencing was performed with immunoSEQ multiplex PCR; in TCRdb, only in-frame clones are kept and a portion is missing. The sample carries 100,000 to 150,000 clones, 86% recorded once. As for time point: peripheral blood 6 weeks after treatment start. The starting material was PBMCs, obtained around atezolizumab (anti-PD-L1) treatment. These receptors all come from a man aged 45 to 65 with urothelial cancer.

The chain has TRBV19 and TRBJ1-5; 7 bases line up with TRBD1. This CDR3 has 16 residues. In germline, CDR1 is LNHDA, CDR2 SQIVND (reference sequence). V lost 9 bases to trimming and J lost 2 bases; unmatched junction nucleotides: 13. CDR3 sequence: CASRKTGADGNQPQHF. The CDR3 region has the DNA TGTGCCAGCCGGAAAACAGGGGCGGATGGCAATCAGCCCCAGCATTTT.

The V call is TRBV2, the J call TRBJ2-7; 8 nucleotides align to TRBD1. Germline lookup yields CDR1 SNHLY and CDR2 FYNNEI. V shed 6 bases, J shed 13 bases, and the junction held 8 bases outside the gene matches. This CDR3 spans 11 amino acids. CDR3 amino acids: CASSAGQGHYF. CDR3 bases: TGTGCCAGCAGCGCTGGACAGGGACACTACTTC.

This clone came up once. The chain's CDR3 is CASRNRAYEQYF. For the CDR3, the DNA is TGTGCCAGCAGAAACAGAGCCTACGAGCAGTACTTC. J is TRBJ2-7 and V is TRBV28, with D unresolved. The germline CDR1 and CDR2 sequences are MDHEN and SYDVKM. V was trimmed by 6 bases and J by 2 bases, leaving 8 bases between them. The CDR3 is 12 residues long.

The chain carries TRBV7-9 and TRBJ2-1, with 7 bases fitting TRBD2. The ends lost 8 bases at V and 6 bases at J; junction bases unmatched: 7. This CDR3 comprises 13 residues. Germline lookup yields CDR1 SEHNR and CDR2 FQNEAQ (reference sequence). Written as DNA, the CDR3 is TGTGCCAGCGGCGCGGGAGTCGGCAATGAGCAGTTCTTC. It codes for CASGAGVGNEQFF.

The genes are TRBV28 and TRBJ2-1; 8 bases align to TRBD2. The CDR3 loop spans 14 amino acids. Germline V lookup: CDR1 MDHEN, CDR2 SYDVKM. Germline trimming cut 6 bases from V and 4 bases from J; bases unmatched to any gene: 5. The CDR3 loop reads CASRRTSRYNEQFF. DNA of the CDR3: TGTGCCAGCAGACGGACTAGCAGATACAATGAGCAGTTCTTC.

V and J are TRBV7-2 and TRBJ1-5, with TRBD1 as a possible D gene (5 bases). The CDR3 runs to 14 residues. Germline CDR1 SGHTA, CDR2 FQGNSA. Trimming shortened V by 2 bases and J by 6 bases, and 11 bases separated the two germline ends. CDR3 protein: CASSLIRVGQPQHF. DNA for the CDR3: TGTGCCAGCAGCTTAATCAGGGTCGGTCAGCCCCAGCATTTT.

Here the CDR3 reads CASSQDRLASGELFF. CDR3 DNA: TGCGCCAGCAGCCAAGATCGGCTAGCCTCCGGGGAGCTGTTTTTT. This sequence joins TRBV4-1 and TRBJ2-2; tentatively, D is TRBD2 (5 bases). There are 15 residues in the CDR3. CDR1 and CDR2 from the germline V gene are MGHRA and YSYEKL. V was clipped by 0 bases and J by 6 bases, with 11 bases between them.

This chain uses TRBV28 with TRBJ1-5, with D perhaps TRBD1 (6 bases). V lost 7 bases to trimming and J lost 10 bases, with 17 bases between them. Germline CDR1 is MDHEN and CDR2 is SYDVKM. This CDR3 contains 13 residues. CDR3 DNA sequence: TGTGCCAGCATGATGGACAGAACGGTTCCCCAGCATTTT. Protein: CASMMDRTVPQHF. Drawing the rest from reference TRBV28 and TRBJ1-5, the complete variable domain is DVKVTQSSRYLVKRTGEKVFLECVQDMDHENMFWYRQDPGLGLRLIYFSYDVKMKEKGDIPEGYSVSREKKERFSLILESASTNQTSMYLCASMMDRTVPQHFGDGTRLSIL.

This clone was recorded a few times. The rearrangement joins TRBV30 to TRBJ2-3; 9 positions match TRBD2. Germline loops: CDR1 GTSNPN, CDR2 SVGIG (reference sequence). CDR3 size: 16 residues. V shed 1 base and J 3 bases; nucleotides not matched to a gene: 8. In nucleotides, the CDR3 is TGTGCCTGGAGTGCAGCCAGCGGGAGGTTGACAGATACGCAGTATTTT. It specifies CAWSAASGRLTDTQYF.